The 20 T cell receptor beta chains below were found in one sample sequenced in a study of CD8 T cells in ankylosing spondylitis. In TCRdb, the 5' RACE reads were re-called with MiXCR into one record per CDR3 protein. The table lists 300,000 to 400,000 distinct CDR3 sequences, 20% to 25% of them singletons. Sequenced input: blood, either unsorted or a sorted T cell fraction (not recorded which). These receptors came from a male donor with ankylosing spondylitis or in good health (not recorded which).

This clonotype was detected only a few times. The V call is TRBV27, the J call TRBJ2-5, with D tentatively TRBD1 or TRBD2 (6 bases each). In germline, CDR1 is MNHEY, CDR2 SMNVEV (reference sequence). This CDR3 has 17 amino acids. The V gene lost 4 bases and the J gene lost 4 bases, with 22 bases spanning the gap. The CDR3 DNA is TGTGCCAGCAGTTCCCCCGCCGGGGGCCGCACACCAGAGACCCAGTACTTC. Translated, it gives CASSSPAGGRTPETQYF.

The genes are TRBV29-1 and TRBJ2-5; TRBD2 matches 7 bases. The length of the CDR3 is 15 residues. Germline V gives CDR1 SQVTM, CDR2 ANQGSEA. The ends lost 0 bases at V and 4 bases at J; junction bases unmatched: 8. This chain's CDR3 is CSVEDQVLAPETQYF. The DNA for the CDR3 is TGCAGCGTTGAAGATCAGGTACTAGCGCCAGAGACCCAGTACTTC.

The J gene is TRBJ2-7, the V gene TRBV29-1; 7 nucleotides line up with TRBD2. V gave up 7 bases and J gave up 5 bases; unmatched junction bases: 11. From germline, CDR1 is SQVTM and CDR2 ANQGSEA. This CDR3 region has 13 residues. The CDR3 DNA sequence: TGCAGCGCTGGGGGAGGGACGTTCGACGAGCAGTACTTC. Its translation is CSAGGGTFDEQYF.

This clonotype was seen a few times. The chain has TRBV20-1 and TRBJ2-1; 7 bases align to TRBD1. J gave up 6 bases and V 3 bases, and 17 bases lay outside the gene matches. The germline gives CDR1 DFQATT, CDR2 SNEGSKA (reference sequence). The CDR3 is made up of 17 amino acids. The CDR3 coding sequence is TGCAGTGCTAGTGTGGGCTCACAGGGGCGCATCCCCAATGAGCAGTTCTTC. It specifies CSASVGSQGRIPNEQFF.

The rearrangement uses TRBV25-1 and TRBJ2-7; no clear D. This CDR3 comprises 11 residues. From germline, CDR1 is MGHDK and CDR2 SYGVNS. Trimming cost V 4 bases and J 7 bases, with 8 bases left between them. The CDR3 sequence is CASSVVWEQYF. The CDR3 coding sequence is TGTGCCAGCAGTGTGGTTTGGGAGCAGTACTTC.

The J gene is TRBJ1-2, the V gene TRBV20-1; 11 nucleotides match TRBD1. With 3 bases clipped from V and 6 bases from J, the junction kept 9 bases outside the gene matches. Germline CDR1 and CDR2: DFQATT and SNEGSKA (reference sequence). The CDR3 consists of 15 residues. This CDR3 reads CSARDRGRVEDGYTF. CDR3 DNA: TGCAGTGCTAGGGACAGGGGGCGGGTGGAGGATGGCTACACCTTC.

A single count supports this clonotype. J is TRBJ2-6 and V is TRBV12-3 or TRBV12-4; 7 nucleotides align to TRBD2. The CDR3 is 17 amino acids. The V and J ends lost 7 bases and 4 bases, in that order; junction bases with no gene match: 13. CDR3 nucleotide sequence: TGTGCCAGCACCCCCTCTCTCGGAGCGGGGGGGGCCAACGTCCTGACTTTC. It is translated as CASTPSLGAGGANVLTF.

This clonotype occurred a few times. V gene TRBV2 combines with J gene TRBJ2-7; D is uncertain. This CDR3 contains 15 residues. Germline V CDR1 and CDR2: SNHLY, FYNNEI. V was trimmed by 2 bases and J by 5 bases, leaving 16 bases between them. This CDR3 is CASSESAADRHEQYF. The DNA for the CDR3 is TGTGCCAGCAGTGAATCCGCGGCAGATCGGCACGAGCAGTACTTC.

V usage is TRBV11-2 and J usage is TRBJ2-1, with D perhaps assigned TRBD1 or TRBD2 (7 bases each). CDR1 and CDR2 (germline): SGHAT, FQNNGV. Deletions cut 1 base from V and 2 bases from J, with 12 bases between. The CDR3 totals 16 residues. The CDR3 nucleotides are TGTGCCAGCAGCTTAGGGCCAGGGGGGGCCTACAATGAGCAGTTCTTC. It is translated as CASSLGPGGAYNEQFF.

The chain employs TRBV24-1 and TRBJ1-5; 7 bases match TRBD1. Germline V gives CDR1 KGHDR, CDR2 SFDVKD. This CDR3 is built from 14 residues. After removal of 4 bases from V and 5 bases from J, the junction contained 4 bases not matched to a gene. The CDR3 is CATSDPGTDQPQHF. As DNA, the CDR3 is TGTGCCACCAGTGACCCCGGGACAGATCAGCCCCAGCATTTT.

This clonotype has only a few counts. CDR3 nucleotides: TGCAGCGTTGCCGCTAAGGGACAGGACTACAATGAGCAGTTCTTC. Translation gives CSVAAKGQDYNEQFF. This chain uses TRBV29-1 with TRBJ2-1, with 8 bases matching TRBD1. The germline V gene has CDR1 SQVTM and CDR2 ANQGSEA. The CDR3 is made up of 15 amino acids. J was trimmed by 3 bases and V by 4 bases; bases with no gene match: 8.

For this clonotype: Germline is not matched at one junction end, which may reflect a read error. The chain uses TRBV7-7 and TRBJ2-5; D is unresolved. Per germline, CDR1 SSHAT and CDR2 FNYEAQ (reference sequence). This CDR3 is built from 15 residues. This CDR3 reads CASSLVDRSQETQYF. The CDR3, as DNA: TGTGCTAGCAGCTTAGTAGATCGAAGCCAAGAGACCCAGTACTTC.

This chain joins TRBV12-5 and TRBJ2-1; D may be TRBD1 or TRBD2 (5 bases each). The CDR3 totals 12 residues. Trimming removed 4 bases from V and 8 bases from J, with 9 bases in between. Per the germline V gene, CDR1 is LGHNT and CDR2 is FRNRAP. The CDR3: CASGSGADEQFF. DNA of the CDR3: TGTGCTAGTGGTTCCGGGGCGGATGAGCAGTTCTTC.

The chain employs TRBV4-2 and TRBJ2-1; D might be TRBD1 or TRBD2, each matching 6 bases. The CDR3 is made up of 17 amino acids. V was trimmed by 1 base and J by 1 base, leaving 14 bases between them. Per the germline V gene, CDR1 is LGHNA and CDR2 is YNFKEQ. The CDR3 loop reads CASSQGFGGASYNEQFF. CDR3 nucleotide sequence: TGTGCCAGCAGCCAAGGCTTCGGGGGCGCTTCCTACAATGAGCAGTTCTTC.

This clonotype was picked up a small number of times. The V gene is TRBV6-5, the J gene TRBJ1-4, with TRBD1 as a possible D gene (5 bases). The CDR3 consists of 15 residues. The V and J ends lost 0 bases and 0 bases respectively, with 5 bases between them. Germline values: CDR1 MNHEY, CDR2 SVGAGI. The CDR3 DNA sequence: TGTGCCAGCAGTTACTCAGGGGCAACTAATGAAAAACTGTTTTTT. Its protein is CASSYSGATNEKLFF.

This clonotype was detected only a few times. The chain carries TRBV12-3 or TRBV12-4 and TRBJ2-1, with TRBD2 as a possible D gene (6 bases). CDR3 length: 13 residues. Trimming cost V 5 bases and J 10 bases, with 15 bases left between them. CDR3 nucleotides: TGTGCCAGCAGTCTGGGACCTGCGGGAGAGCAGTTCTTC. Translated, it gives CASSLGPAGEQFF.

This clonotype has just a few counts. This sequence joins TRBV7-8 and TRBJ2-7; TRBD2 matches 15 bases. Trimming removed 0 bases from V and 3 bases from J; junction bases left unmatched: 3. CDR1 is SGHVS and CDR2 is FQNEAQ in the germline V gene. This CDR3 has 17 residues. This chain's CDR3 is CASSLAGLAGGLYEQYF. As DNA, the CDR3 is TGTGCCAGCAGCTTAGCCGGACTAGCGGGGGGGCTCTACGAGCAGTACTTC. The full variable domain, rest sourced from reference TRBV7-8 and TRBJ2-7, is GAGVSQSPRYKVAKRGQDVALRCDPISGHVSLFWYQQALGQGPEFLTYFQNEAQLDKSGLPSDRFFAERPEGSVSTLKIQRTQQEDSAVYLCASSLAGLAGGLYEQYFGPGTRLTVT.

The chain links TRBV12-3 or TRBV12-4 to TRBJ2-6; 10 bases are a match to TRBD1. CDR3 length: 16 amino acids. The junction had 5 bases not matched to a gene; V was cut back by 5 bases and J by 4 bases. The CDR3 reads CASSPGTGAGANVLTF. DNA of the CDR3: TGTGCCAGCAGTCCCGGGACAGGGGCCGGGGCCAACGTCCTGACTTTC.

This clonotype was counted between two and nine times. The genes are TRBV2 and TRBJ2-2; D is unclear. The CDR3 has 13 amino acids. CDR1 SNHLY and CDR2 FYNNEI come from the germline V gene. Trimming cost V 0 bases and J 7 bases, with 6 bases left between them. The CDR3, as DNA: TGTGCCAGCAGTGAAGCGCTTCTCGGGGAGCTGTTTTTT. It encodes CASSEALLGELFF.

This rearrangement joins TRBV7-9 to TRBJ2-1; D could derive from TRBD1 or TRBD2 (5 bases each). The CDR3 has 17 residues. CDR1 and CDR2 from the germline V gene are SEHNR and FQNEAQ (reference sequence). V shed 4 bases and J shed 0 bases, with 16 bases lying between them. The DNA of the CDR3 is TGTGCCAGCAGCTCCGGGACGCAGGTCGACTCCTACAATGAGCAGTTCTTC. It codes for CASSSGTQVDSYNEQFF.